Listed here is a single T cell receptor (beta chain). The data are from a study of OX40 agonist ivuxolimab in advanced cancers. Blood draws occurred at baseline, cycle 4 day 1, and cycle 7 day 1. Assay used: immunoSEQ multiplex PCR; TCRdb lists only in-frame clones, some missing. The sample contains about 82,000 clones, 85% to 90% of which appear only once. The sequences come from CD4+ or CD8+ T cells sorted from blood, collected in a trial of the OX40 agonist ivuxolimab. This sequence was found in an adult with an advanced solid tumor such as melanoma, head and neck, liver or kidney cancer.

CDR3 loop: CASSLAGGPEAFF. CDR3 in DNA: TGCGCCAGCAGCCTCGCCGGGGGGCCTGAAGCTTTCTTT. The gene calls are TRBV4-1 and TRBJ1-1, with a possible D match to TRBD1 (6 bases). The CDR3 runs to 13 residues. Germline loops: CDR1 MGHRA, CDR2 YSYEKL. V was shortened by 4 bases and J by 6 bases, with 12 bases between the two germline ends.